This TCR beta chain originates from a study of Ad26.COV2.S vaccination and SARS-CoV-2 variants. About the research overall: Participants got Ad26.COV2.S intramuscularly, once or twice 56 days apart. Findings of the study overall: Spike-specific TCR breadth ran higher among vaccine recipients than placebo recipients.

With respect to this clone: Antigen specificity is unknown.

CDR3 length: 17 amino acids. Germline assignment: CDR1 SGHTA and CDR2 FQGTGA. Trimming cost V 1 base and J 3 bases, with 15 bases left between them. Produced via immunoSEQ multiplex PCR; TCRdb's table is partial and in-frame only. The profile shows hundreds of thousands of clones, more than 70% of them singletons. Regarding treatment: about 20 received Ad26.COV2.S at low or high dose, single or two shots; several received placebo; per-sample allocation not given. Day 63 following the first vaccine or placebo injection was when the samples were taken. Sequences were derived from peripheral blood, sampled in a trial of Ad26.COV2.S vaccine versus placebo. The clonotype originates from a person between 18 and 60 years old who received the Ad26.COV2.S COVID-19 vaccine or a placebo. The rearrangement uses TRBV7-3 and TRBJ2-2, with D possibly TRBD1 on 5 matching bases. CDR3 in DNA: TGTGCCAGCAGCTTAAACGGCGCAGGGTGGGACACCGGGGAGCTGTTTTTT. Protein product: CASSLNGAGWDTGELFF.